Below, 10 T cell receptor beta chains from the same sample are listed, as sequenced in a study of sequential checkpoint blockade in melanoma. Sequencing used immunoSEQ multiplex PCR; TCRdb keeps in-frame clones, though not all of them. The sample includes approximately 20,000 clones, over 60% of them seen just once. Treatment given: randomized to nivolumab then ipilimumab (arm A) or the reverse (arm B). Specimen: tumor tissue (inferred from file names), collected from a patient given nivolumab and ipilimumab in sequence. The receptor source for this set is a human donor with melanoma.

The chain combines TRBV1 with TRBJ2-7. TRBV1 is annotated as a pseudogene. The CDR3 is 12 amino acids. CDR3 DNA sequence: TGCGCCAGCAGCCAAAGGTTAAACGAGCAGTACTTC. It translates to CASSQRLNEQYF.

This chain connects TRBV19 to TRBJ1-4; D gene ambiguous. This CDR3 comprises 12 residues. Deletions cut 3 bases from V and 8 bases from J, with 7 bases between. The V gene's germline CDR1 is LNHDA and CDR2 SQIVND (reference sequence). The CDR3 DNA reads TGTGCCAGTAGTATTCGAGGAGAAAAACTGTTTTTT. The encoded protein is CASSIRGEKLFF.

The chain links TRBV6-8 to TRBJ2-6; the match to TRBD1 covers 9 bases. CDR1 MNHGY and CDR2 SAAAGT come from the germline V gene. This CDR3 has 18 residues. After removal of 2 bases from V and 0 bases from J, the junction contained 5 bases not matched to a gene. DNA for the CDR3: TGTGCCAGCAGTTACCAGGGACAGGGCCGCTCTGGGGCCAACGTCCTGACTTTC. Residues: CASSYQGQGRSGANVLTF.

V and J are TRBV14 and TRBJ1-5, with 9 nucleotides matching TRBD1. The CDR3 sequence is 15 residues long. Germline-derived CDR1 and CDR2 are SGHDN and FVKESK. The V and J ends lost 3 bases and 7 bases, in that order; junction bases with no gene match: 7. The CDR3 spells CASSHRTGEQQPQHF. The DNA of the CDR3 is TGTGCCAGCAGCCACCGGACAGGGGAACAACAGCCCCAGCATTTT.

This clone was seen only once. This rearrangement joins TRBV14 to TRBJ2-3, with a possible D match to TRBD2 (5 bases). The CDR3 covers 14 residues. Germline CDR1 reads SGHDN; CDR2 reads FVKESK. V was trimmed by 8 bases and J by 2 bases, leaving 14 bases between them. CDR3 region: CASHQGGLTDTQYF. CDR3 coding DNA: TGTGCCAGCCATCAAGGAGGCCTCACAGATACGCAGTATTTT. Full variable domain (rest looked up from reference TRBV14 and TRBJ2-3): EAGVTQFPSHSVIEKGQTVTLRCDPISGHDNLYWYRRVMGKEIKFLLHFVKESKQDESGMPNNRFLAERTGGTYSTLKVQPAELEDSGVYFCASHQGGLTDTQYFGPGTRLTVL.

This rearrangement joins TRBV6-7 to TRBJ2-3, with D maybe TRBD2 (7 bases). TRBV6-7 is reported as an ORF; its role is uncertain. This CDR3 spans 15 amino acids. Trimming left V 10 bases short and J 1 base short, with 18 bases between. The CDR3 sequence is CATKSPGGRTDTQYF. The CDR3 nucleotides read TGTGCCACCAAGTCCCCGGGGGGCCGCACAGATACGCAGTATTTT.

The J gene is TRBJ1-5, the V gene TRBV28, with TRBD1 matching 11 bases. CDR3 length: 16 residues. Per the germline V gene, CDR1 is MDHEN and CDR2 is SYDVKM. V lost 6 bases and J lost 3; bases outside the gene matches: 7. The CDR3 DNA reads TGTGCCAGCAGCTTGGGGGACAGGGGGTTCAATCAGCCCCAGCATTTT. Translation: CASSLGDRGFNQPQHF.

The CDR3 region has the DNA TGTGCCAGCGGGACGGCGGATACCTACGAGCAGTACTTC. Translating it yields CASGTADTYEQYF. V and J are TRBV16 and TRBJ2-7; possibly TRBD1 or TRBD2 for D (5 bases each). CDR1 KGHSY and CDR2 FQNENV come from the germline V gene. The CDR3 is made up of 13 amino acids. The V gene lost 8 bases and the J gene lost 2 bases, with 13 bases spanning the gap.

This rearrangement joins TRBV19 to TRBJ1-1, with 8 bases matching TRBD1. This CDR3 has 14 amino acids. The germline gives CDR1 LNHDA, CDR2 SQIVND (reference sequence). J gave up 4 bases and V 3 bases, and 4 bases lay outside the gene matches. CDR3 DNA sequence: TGTGCCAGTAGTATGCAGGGGGCGGGCACTGAAGCTTTCTTT. Amino acid sequence: CASSMQGAGTEAFF.

The V and J genes are TRBV6-8 and TRBJ2-7; 8 positions agree with TRBD1. Germline V CDR1 and CDR2: MNHGY, SAAAGT. The CDR3 is 16 amino acids. V dropped 2 bases and J dropped 2; count of bases not matched to a gene: 8. For the CDR3, the DNA is TGTGCCAGCAGTTACGGGGCAGGGGGCACAACCTACGAGCAGTACTTC. Translated, it gives CASSYGAGGTTYEQYF.